This paragraph covers one T cell receptor beta chain sequence. Its antigen is unknown. This was the immunoSEQ v3.0 assay at survey level. The data were produced by immunoSEQ multiplex PCR, yet TCRdb's version contains in-frame clones alone and is incomplete. The sample includes 26,000 or so clones, around 87% seen only once; the top ten take 3.6%. The germline V gene encodes CDR1 SGHAT and CDR2 FQNNGV. The CDR3 length is 14 residues. Trimming took 0 bases from V and 2 from J, leaving 2 bases between them. This entry is derived from a study of long-term antiretroviral therapy in people with HIV. Overall study results and limits: Pre-ART expanded clones dominated the repertoire at every time point.

V and J are TRBV11-2 and TRBJ2-6; D ambiguous. This clonotype was sampled from a woman in her 30s with HIV. This material consisted of unsorted PBMCs, taken 1.9 years after starting antiretroviral therapy. The CDR3 region has the DNA TGTGCCAGCAGCTTAGAGCCTGGGGCCAACGTCCTGACTTTC. Translation: CASSLEPGANVLTF.